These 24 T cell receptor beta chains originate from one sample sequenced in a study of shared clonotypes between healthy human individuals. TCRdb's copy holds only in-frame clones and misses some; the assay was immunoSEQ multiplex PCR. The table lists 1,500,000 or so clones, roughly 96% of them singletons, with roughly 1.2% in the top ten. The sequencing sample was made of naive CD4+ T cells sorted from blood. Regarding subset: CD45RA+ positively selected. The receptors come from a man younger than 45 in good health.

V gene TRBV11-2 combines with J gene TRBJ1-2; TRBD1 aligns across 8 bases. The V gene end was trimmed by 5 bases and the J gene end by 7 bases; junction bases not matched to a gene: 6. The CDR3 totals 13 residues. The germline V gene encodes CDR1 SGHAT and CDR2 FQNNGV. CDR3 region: CASSGDRWGGYTF. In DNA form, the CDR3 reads TGTGCCAGCAGCGGGGACAGGTGGGGTGGCTACACCTTC.

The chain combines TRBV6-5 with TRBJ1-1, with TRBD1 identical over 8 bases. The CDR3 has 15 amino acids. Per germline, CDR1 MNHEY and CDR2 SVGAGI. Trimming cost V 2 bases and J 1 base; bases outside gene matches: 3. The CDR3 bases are TGTGCCAGCAGTTACCCCGGGACAGGGAACACTGAAGCTTTCTTT. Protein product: CASSYPGTGNTEAFF.

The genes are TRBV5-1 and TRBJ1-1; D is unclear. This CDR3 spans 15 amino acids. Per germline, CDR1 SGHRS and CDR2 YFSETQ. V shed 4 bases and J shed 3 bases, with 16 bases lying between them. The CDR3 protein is CASSETGPRDTEAFF. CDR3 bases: TGCGCCAGCAGCGAAACCGGGCCTCGTGACACTGAAGCTTTCTTT. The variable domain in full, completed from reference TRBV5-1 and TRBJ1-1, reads KAGVTQTPRYLIKTRGQQVTLSCSPISGHRSVSWYQQTPGQGLQFLFEYFSETQRNKGNFPGRFSGRQFSNSRSEMNVSTLELGDSALYLCASSETGPRDTEAFFGQGTRLTVV.

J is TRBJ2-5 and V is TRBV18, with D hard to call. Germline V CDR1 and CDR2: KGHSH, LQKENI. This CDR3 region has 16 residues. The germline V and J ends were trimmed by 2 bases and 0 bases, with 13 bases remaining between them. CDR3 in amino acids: CASSPRAEVYQETQYF. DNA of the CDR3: TGTGCCAGCTCACCAAGGGCAGAGGTGTACCAAGAGACCCAGTACTTC.

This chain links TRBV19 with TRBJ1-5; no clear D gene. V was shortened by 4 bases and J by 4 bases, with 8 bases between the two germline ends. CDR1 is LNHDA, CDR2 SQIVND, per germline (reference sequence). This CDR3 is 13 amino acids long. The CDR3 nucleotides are TGTGCCAGTAGTAAGTCGGGTAATCAGCCCCAGCATTTT. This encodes CASSKSGNQPQHF.

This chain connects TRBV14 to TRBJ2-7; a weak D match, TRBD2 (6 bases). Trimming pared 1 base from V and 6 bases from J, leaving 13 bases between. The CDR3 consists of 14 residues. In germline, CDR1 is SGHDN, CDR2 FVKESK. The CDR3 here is CASSQVRIGGEQYF. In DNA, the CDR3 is TGTGCCAGCAGCCAAGTCAGGATCGGGGGCGAGCAGTACTTC.

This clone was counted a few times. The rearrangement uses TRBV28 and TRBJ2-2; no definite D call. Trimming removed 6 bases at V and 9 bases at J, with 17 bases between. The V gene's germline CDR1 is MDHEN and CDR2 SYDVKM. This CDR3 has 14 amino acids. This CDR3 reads CASSRIQSARELFF. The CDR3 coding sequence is TGTGCCAGCAGCCGCATTCAGAGCGCGAGGGAGCTGTTTTTT.

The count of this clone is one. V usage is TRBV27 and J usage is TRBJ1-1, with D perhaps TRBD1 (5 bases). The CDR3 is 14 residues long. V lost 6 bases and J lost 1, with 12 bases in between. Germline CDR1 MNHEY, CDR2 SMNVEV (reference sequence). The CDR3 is CASRKRGANTEAFF. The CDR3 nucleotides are TGTGCCAGCAGAAAGAGAGGGGCGAACACTGAAGCTTTCTTT.

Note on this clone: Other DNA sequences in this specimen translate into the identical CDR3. The CDR3 region is CASSLAANYGYTF. Here the CDR3 DNA reads TGCGCCAGCTCGTTGGCAGCTAACTATGGCTACACCTTC. The chain employs TRBV5-1 and TRBJ1-2; D is undetermined. The CDR3 totals 13 residues. V lost 7 bases, J lost 0 bases, and 10 bases lay in between. CDR1 is SGHRS and CDR2 is YFSETQ in the germline V gene.

As DNA, the CDR3 is TGTGCCAGCAGCGAGGACAGGGCTCACTATCCGCCCCAGCATTTT. Translation: CASSEDRAHYPPQHF. The rearrangement links TRBV2 to TRBJ1-5; 8 nucleotides match TRBD1. The CDR3 consists of 15 residues. Germline assignment: CDR1 SNHLY and CDR2 FYNNEI. Trimming took 6 bases from V and 9 from J; bases not matched to a gene: 13.

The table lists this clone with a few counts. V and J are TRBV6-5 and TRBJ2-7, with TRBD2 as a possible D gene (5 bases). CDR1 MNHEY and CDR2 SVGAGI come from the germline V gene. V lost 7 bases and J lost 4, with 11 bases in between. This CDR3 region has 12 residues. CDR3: CASKRTDYEQYF. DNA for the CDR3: TGTGCCAGCAAGCGGACGGATTACGAGCAGTACTTC.

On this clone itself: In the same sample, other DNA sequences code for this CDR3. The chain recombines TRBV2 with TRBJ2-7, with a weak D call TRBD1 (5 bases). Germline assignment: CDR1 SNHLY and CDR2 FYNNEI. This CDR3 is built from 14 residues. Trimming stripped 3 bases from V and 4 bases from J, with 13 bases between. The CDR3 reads CASSDSRGTYEQYF. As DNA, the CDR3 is TGTGCCAGCAGTGATTCTAGGGGAACATACGAGCAGTACTTC.

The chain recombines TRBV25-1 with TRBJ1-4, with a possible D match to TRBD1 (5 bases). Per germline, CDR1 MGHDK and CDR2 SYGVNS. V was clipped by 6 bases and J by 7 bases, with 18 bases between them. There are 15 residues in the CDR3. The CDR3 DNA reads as TGTGCCAGCAGGGCAGGGAGGTCATTCGGTGAAAAACTGTTTTTT. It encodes CASRAGRSFGEKLFF.

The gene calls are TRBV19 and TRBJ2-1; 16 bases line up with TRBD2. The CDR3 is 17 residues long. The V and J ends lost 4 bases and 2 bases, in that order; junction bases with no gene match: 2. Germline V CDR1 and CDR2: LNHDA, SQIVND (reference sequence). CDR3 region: CASSKGLAGGTYNEQFF. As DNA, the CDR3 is TGTGCCAGTAGTAAGGGACTAGCGGGAGGGACCTACAATGAGCAGTTCTTC.

Here the CDR3 reads CATGRTVATNEKLFF. CDR3 bases: TGCGCCACTGGCCGGACGGTAGCAACTAATGAAAAACTGTTTTTT. The V call is TRBV10-1, the J call TRBJ1-4; no definite D call. V lost 10 bases to trimming and J lost 0 bases, with 15 bases between them. Germline V gene data show CDR1 as WNHNN and CDR2 as SYGVQD (reference sequence). This CDR3 has 15 amino acids.

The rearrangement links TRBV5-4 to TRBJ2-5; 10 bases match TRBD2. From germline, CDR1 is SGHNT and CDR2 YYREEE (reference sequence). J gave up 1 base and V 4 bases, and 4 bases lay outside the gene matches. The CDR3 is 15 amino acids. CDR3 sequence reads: CASSASGSSQETQYF. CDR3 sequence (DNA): TGTGCCAGCAGCGCTAGCGGGAGTAGCCAAGAGACCCAGTACTTC.

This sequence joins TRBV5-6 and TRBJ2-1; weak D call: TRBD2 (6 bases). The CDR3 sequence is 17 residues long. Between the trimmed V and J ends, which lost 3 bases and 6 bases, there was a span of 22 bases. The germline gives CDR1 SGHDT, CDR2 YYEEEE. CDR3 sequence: CASSYSRRAEGSNEQFF. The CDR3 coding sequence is TGTGCCAGCAGCTATTCTCGGAGGGCTGAAGGGAGCAATGAGCAGTTCTTC.

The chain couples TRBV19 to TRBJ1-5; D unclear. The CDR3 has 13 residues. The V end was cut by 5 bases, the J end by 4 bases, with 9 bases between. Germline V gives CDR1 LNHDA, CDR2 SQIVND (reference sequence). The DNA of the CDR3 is TGTGCCAGTAGTTCGGGATTTAATCAGCCCCAGCATTTT. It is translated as CASSSGFNQPQHF.

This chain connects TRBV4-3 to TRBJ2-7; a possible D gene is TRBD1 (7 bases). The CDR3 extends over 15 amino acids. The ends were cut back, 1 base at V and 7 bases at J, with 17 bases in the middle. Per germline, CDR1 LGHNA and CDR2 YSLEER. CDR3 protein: CASSQALSGGREQYF. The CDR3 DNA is TGCGCCAGCAGCCAAGCATTGTCAGGGGGGAGGGAGCAGTACTTC.

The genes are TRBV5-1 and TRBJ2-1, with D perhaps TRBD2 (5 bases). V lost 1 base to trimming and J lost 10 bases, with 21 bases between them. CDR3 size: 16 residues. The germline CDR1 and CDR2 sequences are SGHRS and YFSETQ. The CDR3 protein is CASSLLGTVDRGEQFF. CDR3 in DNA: TGCGCCAGCAGCTTGTTAGGCACAGTGGACCGCGGGGAGCAGTTCTTC.

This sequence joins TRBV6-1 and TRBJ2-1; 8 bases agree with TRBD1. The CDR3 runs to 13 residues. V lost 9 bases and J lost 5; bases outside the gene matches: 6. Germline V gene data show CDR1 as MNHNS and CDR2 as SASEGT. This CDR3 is CASPGTGNNEQFF. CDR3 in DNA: TGTGCCAGTCCCGGGACAGGAAACAATGAGCAGTTCTTC.

The CDR3 reads CASKNTGRDSDTQYF. In DNA, the CDR3 is TGCGCCAGCAAAAACACCGGGAGGGATTCGGATACGCAGTATTTT. The rearrangement joins TRBV5-1 to TRBJ2-3, with TRBD2 matching 8 bases. Germline values: CDR1 SGHRS, CDR2 YFSETQ. This CDR3 has 15 residues. The V gene end was trimmed by 6 bases and the J gene end by 6 bases; junction bases not matched to a gene: 12.

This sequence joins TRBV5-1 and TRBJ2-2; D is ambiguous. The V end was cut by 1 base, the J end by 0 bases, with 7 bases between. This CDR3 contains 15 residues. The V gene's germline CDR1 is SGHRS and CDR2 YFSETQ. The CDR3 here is CASSLMRPNTGELFF. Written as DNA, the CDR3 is TGCGCCAGCAGCTTGATGAGGCCGAACACCGGGGAGCTGTTTTTT.

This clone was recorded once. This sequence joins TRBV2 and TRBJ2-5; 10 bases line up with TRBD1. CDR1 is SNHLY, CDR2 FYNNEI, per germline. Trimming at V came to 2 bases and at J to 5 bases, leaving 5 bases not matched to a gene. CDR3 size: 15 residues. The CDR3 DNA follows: TGTGCCAGCAGTGAAAGGGACAGGGGAGCCGAGACCCAGTACTTC. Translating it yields CASSERDRGAETQYF.